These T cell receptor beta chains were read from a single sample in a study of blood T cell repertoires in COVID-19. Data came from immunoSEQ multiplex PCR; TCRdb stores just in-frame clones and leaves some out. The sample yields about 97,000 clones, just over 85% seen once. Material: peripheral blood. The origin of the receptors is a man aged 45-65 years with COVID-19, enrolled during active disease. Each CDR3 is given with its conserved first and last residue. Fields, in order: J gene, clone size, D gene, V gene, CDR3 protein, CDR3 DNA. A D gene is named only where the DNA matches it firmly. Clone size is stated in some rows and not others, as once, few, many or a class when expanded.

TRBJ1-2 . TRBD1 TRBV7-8 CASSLGGQGVRGYGYTF TGTGCCAGCAGCTTAGGGGGACAGGGGGTTAGAGGCTATGGCTACACCTTC
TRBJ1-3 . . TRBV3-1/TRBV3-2 CASSQVVLDRNSGNTIYF TGTGCCAGCAGCCAAGTGGTCCTAGACAGAAACTCTGGAAACACCATATATTTT
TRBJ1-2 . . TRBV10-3 CAISESPGYEFGYTF TGTGCCATCAGTGAGTCGCCAGGGTACGAGTTTGGCTACACCTTC
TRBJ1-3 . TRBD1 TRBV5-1 CASSLAPTGGGNTIYF TGCGCCAGCAGCTTGGCACCTACAGGGGGAGGAAACACCATATATTTT
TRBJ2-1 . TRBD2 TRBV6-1 CASSEAIPGGYNEQFF TGTGCCAGCAGTGAAGCAATCCCGGGGGGGTACAATGAGCAGTTCTTC
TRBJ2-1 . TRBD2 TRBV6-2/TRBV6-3 CASSKTSGGLYNEQFF TGTGCCAGCAGTAAGACTAGCGGGGGCTTATACAATGAGCAGTTCTTC
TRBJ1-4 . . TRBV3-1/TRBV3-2 CASSQEGGKGEKLFF TGTGCCAGCAGCCAAGAAGGAGGGAAGGGTGAAAAACTGTTTTTT
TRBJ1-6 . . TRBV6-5 CASMTALGNSPLHF TGTGCCAGCATGACAGCTCTTGGAAATTCACCCCTCCACTTT
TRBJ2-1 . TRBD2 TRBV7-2 CASSSGLAGVEFF TGTGCCAGCAGCTCGGGACTAGCGGGGGTGGAGTTCTTC
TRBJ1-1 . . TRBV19 CATSSGSKAFF TGTGCCACTTCATCCGGGAGCAAAGCTTTCTTT
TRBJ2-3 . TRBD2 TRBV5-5 CASSPSSKRGRSDTQYF TGTGCCAGCAGCCCATCTTCCAAGCGGGGGAGGTCAGATACGCAGTATTTT
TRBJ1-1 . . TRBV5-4 CASSLALVGVYTEAFF TGTGCCAGCAGCTTGGCCCTAGTAGGAGTTTACACTGAAGCTTTCTTT
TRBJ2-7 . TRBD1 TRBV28 CASSATGQGVYEQYF TGTGCCAGCAGTGCTACAGGACAGGGGGTTTACGAGCAGTACTTC
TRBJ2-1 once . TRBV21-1 CASRYLAEGGLGNEQFF TGTGCCAGCAGGTACCTGGCGGAGGGGGGGCTTGGAAATGAGCAGTTCTTC
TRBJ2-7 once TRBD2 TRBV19 CASSPPPGLVGNEQYF TGTGCCAGTAGTCCACCCCCGGGACTAGTCGGTAACGAGCAGTACTTC
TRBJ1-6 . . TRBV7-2 CASSLGDRSYNSPLHF TGTGCCAGCAGCTTAGGAGACAGATCGTATAATTCACCCCTCCACTTT
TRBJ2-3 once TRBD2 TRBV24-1 CATSGVLAGGRIDTQYF TGTGCCACCAGTGGCGTACTAGCGGGGGGTCGCATAGATACGCAGTATTTT